These 22 T cell receptor beta chains were all obtained from the same sample, sequenced in a study of blood T cells in healthy people across ages. With a J-beta primer mix and a sample-barcoded 5' primer, a second PCR ran about 6 to 11 cycles. TCRdb analysed the 5' RACE reads with MiXCR anew, one entry per CDR3 protein. The table includes 790,000 or so distinct CDR3 sequences, more than 35% detected once. Sequencing was performed on blood. These receptors were taken from a man of 80 years or more in good health.

This clonotype was counted many times. This chain links TRBV6-2 or TRBV6-3 with TRBJ2-3; no firm D call. Trimming stripped 5 bases from V and 4 bases from J, with 13 bases between. The CDR3 extends over 14 amino acids. Germline-derived CDR1 and CDR2 are MNHEY and SVGEGT. The CDR3 spells CASSTWPMADTQYF. As DNA, the CDR3 is TGTGCCAGCAGTACCTGGCCCATGGCAGATACGCAGTATTTT.

The CDR3 loop is CSVEDSMRGDNEQFF. For the CDR3, the DNA is TGCAGCGTTGAAGATAGTATGAGAGGTGACAATGAGCAGTTCTTC. The rearrangement joins TRBV29-1 to TRBJ2-1; D uncertain. The CDR3 contains 15 residues. V gave up 0 bases and J gave up 5 bases, with 14 bases separating them. Germline V gives CDR1 SQVTM, CDR2 ANQGSEA.

This clonotype has only a few counts. The chain carries TRBV10-3 and TRBJ1-1; no firm D call. The length of the CDR3 is 14 residues. Trimming removed 3 bases at V and 0 bases at J, with 8 bases between. Germline lookup yields CDR1 ENHRY and CDR2 SYGVKD. The DNA for the CDR3 is TGTGCCATCAGTGACAGGAGCATGAACACTGAAGCTTTCTTT. Amino acid sequence: CAISDRSMNTEAFF.

The chain links TRBV4-1 to TRBJ2-1, with 8 bases lining up with TRBD2. The CDR3 contains 16 residues. The germline V gene encodes CDR1 MGHRA and CDR2 YSYEKL. V was clipped by 1 base and J by 7 bases; unmatched bases: 9. CDR3 protein: CASSQGVGGAQNEQFF. CDR3 in DNA: TGCGCCAGCAGCCAAGGGGTCGGGGGGGCCCAGAATGAGCAGTTCTTC.

The V call is TRBV6-5, the J call TRBJ2-1, with TRBD1 matching 7 bases. V gave up 6 bases and J gave up 3 bases; unmatched junction bases: 5. The CDR3 is 14 residues long. Germline CDR1 is MNHEY and CDR2 is SVGAGI. The DNA for the CDR3 is TGTGCCAGCAGGCCCGACAGGGACTACAATGAGCAGTTCTTC. Amino acids: CASRPDRDYNEQFF.

DNA of the CDR3: TGTGCCAGCAGGGGCGACAGGGGGCGGGAGGCTGAAGCTTTCTTT. As protein: CASRGDRGREAEAFF. This chain uses TRBV7-2 with TRBJ1-1; TRBD1 aligns across 10 bases. With V trimmed by 6 bases and J by 6 bases, 10 bases remained unmatched. CDR1 is SGHTA and CDR2 is FQGNSA in the germline V gene. The CDR3 is made up of 15 amino acids.

V and J are TRBV21-1 and TRBJ2-3; TRBD1 reflects the table's D call only, with no check against the DNA. TRBV21-1 counts as a pseudogene. This CDR3 contains 22 residues. DNA for the CDR3: TGTGCCAGCAGCGCCCGGGACAGGGGGCTCTCGGTTCCCCCCCCCACCACAGATACGCAGTATTTT. As protein: CASSARDRGLSVPPPTTDTQYF.

This clonotype was observed a handful of times. This sequence joins TRBV20-1 and TRBJ2-3, with TRBD1 matching 7 bases. This CDR3 region has 15 residues. V shed 3 bases and J 1 base; nucleotides not matched to a gene: 7. CDR1 is DFQATT, CDR2 SNEGSKA, per germline (reference sequence). The CDR3 here is CSASPGTEGTDTQYF. The CDR3, as DNA: TGCAGTGCTAGTCCCGGGACAGAAGGCACAGATACGCAGTATTTT.

In this sample, this clonotype turned up a few times. This may be a read error: a much more frequent sequence differs by one nucleotide. The CDR3 sequence: CASSSEREFLGTQYF. CDR3 DNA: TGTGCCAGCAGTTCGGAGCGGGAGTTTTTAGGTACGCAGTATTTT. V is TRBV28 and J is TRBJ2-3; 8 positions match TRBD2. This CDR3 is 15 amino acids long. Per germline, CDR1 MDHEN and CDR2 SYDVKM. J was trimmed by 8 bases and V by 4 bases; bases with no gene match: 11.

A word on this clonotype: At one of its ends the junction is not consistent with the germline gene, which may arise from a read error. This chain links TRBV29-1 with TRBJ2-7; 7 bases align to TRBD1. CDR3 length: 13 residues. Looked up from germline, CDR1 is SQVTM and CDR2 is ANQGSEA. The CDR3 reads CSVAGGSSYGQYF. Written as DNA, the CDR3 is TGCAGCGTTGCAGGGGGTAGCTCCTACGGGCAGTACTTC.

V gene TRBV20-1 combines with J gene TRBJ2-3; no reliable D call. From germline, CDR1 is DFQATT and CDR2 SNEGSKA (reference sequence). V was shortened by 3 bases and J by 2 bases, with 15 bases between the two germline ends. This CDR3 region has 15 residues. The CDR3 sequence is CSASPARFDTDTQYF. Here the CDR3 DNA reads TGCAGTGCTAGTCCTGCCCGATTCGACACAGATACGCAGTATTTT.

J is TRBJ2-5 and V is TRBV2; D perhaps matches TRBD1 (6 bases). The CDR3 is 15 amino acids. Germline V gives CDR1 SNHLY, CDR2 FYNNEI. The V gene lost 6 bases and the J gene lost 0 bases, with 14 bases spanning the gap. This CDR3 reads CASRSQGSDQETQYF. CDR3 coding DNA: TGTGCCAGCAGAAGCCAGGGGTCCGACCAAGAGACCCAGTACTTC.

This clonotype was counted only a few times. An end of the junction differs from the germline gene, which may be a read error. The chain couples TRBV29-1 to TRBJ1-2; 7 bases fit TRBD1. The CDR3 is made up of 11 amino acids. Germline assignment: CDR1 SQVTM and CDR2 ANQGSEA. The CDR3 sequence is CSGERGHGYTF. CDR3 sequence (DNA): TGCAGCGGTGAAAGGGGGCACGGCTACACCTTC. The entire variable domain, with the rest obtained from reference TRBV29-1 and TRBJ1-2, is as follows: SAVISQKPSRDICQRGTSLTIQCQVDSQVTMMFWYRQQPGQSLTLIATANQGSEATYESGFVIDKFPISRPNLTFSTLTVSNMSPEDSSIYLCSGERGHGYTFGSGTRLTVV.

The gene calls are TRBV5-8 and TRBJ2-1, with 8 positions matching TRBD2. Per germline, CDR1 SGHTS and CDR2 YDEGEE. The CDR3 totals 14 residues. V trimming: 4 bases; J trimming: 6 bases; junction bases outside the gene matches: 6. In nucleotides, the CDR3 is TGTGCCAGCAGCCCGGGACTAGATTTCAATGAGCAGTTCTTC. Encoded protein: CASSPGLDFNEQFF.

The rearrangement links TRBV9 to TRBJ2-7, with TRBD2 as a possible D gene (5 bases). Germline V CDR1 and CDR2: SGDLS, YYNGEE. This CDR3 has 14 residues. Trimming cost V 3 bases and J 0 bases, with 10 bases left between them. CDR3 sequence reads: CASSGGLVSYEQYF. CDR3 DNA sequence: TGTGCCAGCAGCGGTGGACTGGTCTCCTACGAGCAGTACTTC.

This clonotype was recorded only once. This chain joins TRBV20-1 and TRBJ1-5; D not certain. V was pared by 3 bases and J by 7 bases, with 13 bases between. Germline lookup yields CDR1 DFQATT and CDR2 SNEGSKA (reference sequence). There are 13 residues in the CDR3. CDR3 bases: TGCAGTGCTAGTCAGGTAACTCCCCAGCCCCAGCATTTT. Amino acid sequence: CSASQVTPQPQHF.

This clonotype showed up just a few times. This chain joins TRBV29-1 and TRBJ2-3; D perhaps matches TRBD2 (5 bases). Trimming shortened V by 2 bases and J by 0 bases, and 9 bases separated the two germline ends. This CDR3 has 14 amino acids. The germline V gene encodes CDR1 SQVTM and CDR2 ANQGSEA. The CDR3 spells CSVEIARSTDTQYF. The CDR3 DNA sequence: TGCAGCGTTGAAATAGCGAGAAGCACAGATACGCAGTATTTT.

This clonotype was detected many times. The chain uses TRBV29-1 and TRBJ2-4, with 9 bases identical to TRBD1. V was pared by 5 bases and J by 6 bases, with 5 bases of the junction left unmatched. The CDR3 spans 13 residues. The germline CDR1 and CDR2 sequences are SQVTM and ANQGSEA. The CDR3 DNA sequence: TGCAGCGTTACTGGACAGGGGTCAAACATTCAGTACTTC. Protein sequence: CSVTGQGSNIQYF.

The V call is TRBV6-1, the J call TRBJ2-4; the D is unclear. The J call may not be correct, given that the DNA end is closer to TRBJ2-7. This CDR3 has 15 residues. Germline V gene sequence: CDR1 MNHNS, CDR2 SASEGT. In nucleotides, the CDR3 is TGTGCCAGCAGTGTAGGCGCCAGTGTAAACTACGAGCAGTACTTC. Amino acid sequence: CASSVGASVNYEQYF.

The rearrangement links TRBV20-1 to TRBJ2-3; D is undetermined. V was trimmed by 0 bases and J by 8 bases, leaving 12 bases between them. The germline V gene encodes CDR1 DFQATT and CDR2 SNEGSKA (reference sequence). CDR3 length equals 13 residues. CDR3 nucleotides: TGCAGTGCTAGAGATAAACAATCTGGTACGCAGTATTTT. Its translation is CSARDKQSGTQYF.

This clonotype was seen ten or more times. The V and J genes are TRBV7-2 and TRBJ1-1, with a weak D call TRBD1 (5 bases). The germline V gene encodes CDR1 SGHTA and CDR2 FQGNSA. Trimming shortened V by 5 bases and J by 0 bases, and 10 bases separated the two germline ends. CDR3 length: 14 amino acids. CDR3 loop: CASSPGRMNTEAFF. The CDR3 DNA follows: TGTGCCAGCAGCCCGGGACGGATGAACACTGAAGCTTTCTTT. Variable domain in full (rest from reference TRBV7-2 and TRBJ1-1): GAGVSQSPSNKVTEKGKDVELRCDPISGHTALYWYRQSLGQGLEFLIYFQGNSAPDKSGLPSDRFSAERTGGSVSTLTIQRTQQEDSAVYLCASSPGRMNTEAFFGQGTRLTVV.

This clonotype has just a few counts. This chain uses TRBV5-1 with TRBJ2-1; D might be TRBD1 (5 bases). The CDR3 totals 16 residues. The V gene lost 0 bases and the J gene lost 0 bases, with 10 bases spanning the gap. Looked up from germline, CDR1 is SGHRS and CDR2 is YFSETQ. CDR3 protein: CASSLVGASSYNEQFF. DNA of the CDR3: TGCGCCAGCAGCTTGGTAGGGGCAAGCTCCTACAATGAGCAGTTCTTC.